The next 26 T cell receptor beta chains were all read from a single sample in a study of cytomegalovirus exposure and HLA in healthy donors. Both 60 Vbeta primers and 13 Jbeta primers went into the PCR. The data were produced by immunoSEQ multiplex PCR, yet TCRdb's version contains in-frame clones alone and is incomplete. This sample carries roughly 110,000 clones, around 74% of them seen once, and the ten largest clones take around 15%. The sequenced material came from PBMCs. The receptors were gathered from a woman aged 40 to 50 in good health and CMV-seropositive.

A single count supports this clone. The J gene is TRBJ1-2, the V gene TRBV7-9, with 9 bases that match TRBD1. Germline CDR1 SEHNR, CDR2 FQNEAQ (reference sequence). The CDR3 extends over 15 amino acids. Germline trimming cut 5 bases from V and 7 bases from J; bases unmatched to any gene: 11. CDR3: CASSPAGTGTFGYTF. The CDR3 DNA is TGTGCCAGCAGCCCGGCCGGGACAGGGACTTTTGGCTACACCTTC. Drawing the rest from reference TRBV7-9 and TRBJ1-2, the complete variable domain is DTGVSQNPRHKITKRGQNVTFRCDPISEHNRLYWYRQTLGQGPEFLTYFQNEAQLEKSRLLSDRFSAERPKGSFSTLEIQRTEQGDSAMYLCASSPAGTGTFGYTFGSGTRLTVV.

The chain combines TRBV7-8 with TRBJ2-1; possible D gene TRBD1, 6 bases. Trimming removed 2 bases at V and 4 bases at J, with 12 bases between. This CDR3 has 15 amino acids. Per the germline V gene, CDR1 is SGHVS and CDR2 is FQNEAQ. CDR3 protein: CASSLLRGDYNEQFF. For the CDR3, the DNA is TGTGCCAGCAGCTTACTCAGGGGCGATTACAATGAGCAGTTCTTC.

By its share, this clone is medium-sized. The CDR3 bases are TGCGCCAGCAGCCAAGATCTAGCCTGGGAGCAGTACTTC. Protein sequence: CASSQDLAWEQYF. The V and J genes are TRBV4-3 and TRBJ2-7, with D possibly TRBD2 on 5 matching bases. Germline lookup yields CDR1 LGHNA and CDR2 YSLEER. The length of the CDR3 is 13 residues. V gave up 0 bases and J gave up 7 bases, with 10 bases separating them.

CDR3: CASSEGAGPTISYTQYF. CDR3 nucleotides: TGTGCCAGCAGCGAGGGGGCGGGCCCAACGATTTCCTATACGCAGTATTTT. The chain employs TRBV9 and TRBJ2-3; 7 nucleotides match TRBD1. The CDR3 loop spans 17 amino acids. V gave up 3 bases and J gave up 7 bases; unmatched junction bases: 17. Germline CDR1 and CDR2: SGDLS and YYNGEE.

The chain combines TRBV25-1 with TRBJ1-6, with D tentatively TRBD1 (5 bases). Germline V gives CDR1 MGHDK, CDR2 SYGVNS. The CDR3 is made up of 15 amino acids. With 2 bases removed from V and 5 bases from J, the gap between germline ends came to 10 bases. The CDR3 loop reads CASSEQGGHNSPLHF. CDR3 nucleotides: TGTGCCAGCAGTGAACAGGGCGGCCATAATTCACCCCTCCACTTT.

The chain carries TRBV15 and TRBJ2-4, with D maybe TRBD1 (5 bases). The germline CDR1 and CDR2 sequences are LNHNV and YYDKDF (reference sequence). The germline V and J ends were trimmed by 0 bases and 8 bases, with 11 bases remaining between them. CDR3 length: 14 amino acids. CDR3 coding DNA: TGTGCCACCAGCAGAGATAAAGGGGAATACATTCAGTACTTC. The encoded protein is CATSRDKGEYIQYF.

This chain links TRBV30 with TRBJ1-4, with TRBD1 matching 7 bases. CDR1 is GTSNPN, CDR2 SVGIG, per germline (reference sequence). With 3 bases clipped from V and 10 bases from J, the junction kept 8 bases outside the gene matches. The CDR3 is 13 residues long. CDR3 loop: CAWSRNQGGKLFF. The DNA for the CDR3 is TGTGCCTGGAGCCGAAACCAGGGGGGAAAACTGTTTTTT.

Here the CDR3 DNA reads TGCGCCAGCAGTGAAGGAGGAAATCCCTACGAGCAGTACTTC. As protein: CASSEGGNPYEQYF. The chain recombines TRBV10-1 with TRBJ2-7, with a tentative D call TRBD2 (5 bases). V dropped 3 bases and J dropped 2 bases, with 11 bases sitting between them. The CDR3 spans 14 residues. Germline values: CDR1 WNHNN, CDR2 SYGVQD (reference sequence).

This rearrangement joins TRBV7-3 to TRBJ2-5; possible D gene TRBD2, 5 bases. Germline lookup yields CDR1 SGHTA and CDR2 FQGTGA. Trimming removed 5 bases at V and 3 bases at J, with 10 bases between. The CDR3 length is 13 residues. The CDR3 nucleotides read TGTGCCAGCAGCCAAGGACTCAAAGAGACCCAGTACTTC. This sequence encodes CASSQGLKETQYF.

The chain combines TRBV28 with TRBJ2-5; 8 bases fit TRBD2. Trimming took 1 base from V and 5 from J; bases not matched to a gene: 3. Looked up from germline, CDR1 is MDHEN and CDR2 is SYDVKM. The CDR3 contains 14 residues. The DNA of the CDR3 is TGTGCCAGCAGTTTATTCGTAGCGGGGGAGACCCAGTACTTC. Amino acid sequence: CASSLFVAGETQYF.

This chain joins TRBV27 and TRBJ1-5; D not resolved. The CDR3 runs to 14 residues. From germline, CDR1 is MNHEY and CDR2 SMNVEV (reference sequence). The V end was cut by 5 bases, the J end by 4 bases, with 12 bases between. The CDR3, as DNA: TGTGCCAGCAGTCCTGAGGGAGGAAATCAGCCCCAGCATTTT. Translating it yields CASSPEGGNQPQHF.

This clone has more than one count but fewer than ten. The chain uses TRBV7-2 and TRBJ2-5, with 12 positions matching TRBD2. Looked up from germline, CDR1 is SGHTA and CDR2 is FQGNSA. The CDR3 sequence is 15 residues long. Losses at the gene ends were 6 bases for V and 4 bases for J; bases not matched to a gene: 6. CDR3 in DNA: TGTGCCAGCAGACGAGCTAGCGGGGGGGCAGAGACCCAGTACTTC. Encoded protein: CASRRASGGAETQYF.

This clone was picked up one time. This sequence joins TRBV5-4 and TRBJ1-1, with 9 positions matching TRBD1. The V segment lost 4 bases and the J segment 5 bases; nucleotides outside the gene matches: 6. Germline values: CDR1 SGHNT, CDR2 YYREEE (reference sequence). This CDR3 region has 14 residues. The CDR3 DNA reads TGTGCCAGCAGCCCAGGGGACAGGGAAACTGAAGCTTTCTTT. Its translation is CASSPGDRETEAFF. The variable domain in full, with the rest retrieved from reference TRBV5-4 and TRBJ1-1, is ETGVTQSPTHLIKTRGQQVTLRCSSQSGHNTVSWYQQALGQGPQFIFQYYREEENGRGNFPPRFSGLQFPNYSSELNVNALELDDSALYLCASSPGDRETEAFFGQGTRLTVV.

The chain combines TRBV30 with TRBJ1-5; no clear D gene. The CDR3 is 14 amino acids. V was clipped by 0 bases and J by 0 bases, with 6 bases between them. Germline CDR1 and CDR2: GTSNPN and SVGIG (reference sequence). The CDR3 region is CAWSVAYSNQPQHF. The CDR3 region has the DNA TGTGCCTGGAGTGTAGCCTATAGCAATCAGCCCCAGCATTTT.

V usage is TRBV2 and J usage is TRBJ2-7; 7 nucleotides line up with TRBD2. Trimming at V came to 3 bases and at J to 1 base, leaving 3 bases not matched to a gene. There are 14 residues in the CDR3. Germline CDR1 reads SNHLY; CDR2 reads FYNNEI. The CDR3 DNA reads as TGTGCCAGCAGTGATTGGGGGGGATCCTACGAGCAGTACTTC. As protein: CASSDWGGSYEQYF.

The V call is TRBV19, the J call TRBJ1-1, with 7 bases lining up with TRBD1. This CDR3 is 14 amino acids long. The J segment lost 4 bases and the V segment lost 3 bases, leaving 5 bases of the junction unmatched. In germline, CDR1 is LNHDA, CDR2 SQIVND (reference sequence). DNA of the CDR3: TGTGCCAGTAGTATTGATGCAGGGGGCACTGAAGCTTTCTTT. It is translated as CASSIDAGGTEAFF.

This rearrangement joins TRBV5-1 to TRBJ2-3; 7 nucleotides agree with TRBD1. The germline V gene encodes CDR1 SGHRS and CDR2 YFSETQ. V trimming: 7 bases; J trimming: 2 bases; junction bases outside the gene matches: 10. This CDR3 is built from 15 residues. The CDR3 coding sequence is TGCGCCAGCGCCCTTGAGGGGGCGTCCACAGATACGCAGTATTTT. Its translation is CASALEGASTDTQYF.

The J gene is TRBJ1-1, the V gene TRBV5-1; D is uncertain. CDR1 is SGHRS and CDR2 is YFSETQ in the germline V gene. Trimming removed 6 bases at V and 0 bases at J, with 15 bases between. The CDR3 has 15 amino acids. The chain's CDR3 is CASIPQDGMNTEAFF. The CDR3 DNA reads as TGCGCCAGCATCCCCCAAGACGGGATGAACACTGAAGCTTTCTTT.

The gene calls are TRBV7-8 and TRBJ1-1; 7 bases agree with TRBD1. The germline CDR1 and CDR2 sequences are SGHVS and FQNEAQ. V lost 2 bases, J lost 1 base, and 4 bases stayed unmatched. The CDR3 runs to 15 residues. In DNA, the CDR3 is TGTGCCAGCAGCTTAATGCGACAGGGGAACACTGAAGCTTTCTTT. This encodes CASSLMRQGNTEAFF.

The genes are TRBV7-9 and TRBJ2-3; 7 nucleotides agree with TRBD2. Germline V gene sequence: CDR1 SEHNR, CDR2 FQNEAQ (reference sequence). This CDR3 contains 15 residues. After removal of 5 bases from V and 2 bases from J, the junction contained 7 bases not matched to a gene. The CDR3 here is CASSPQRGLTDTQYF. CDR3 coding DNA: TGTGCCAGCAGCCCCCAGCGGGGCCTCACAGATACGCAGTATTTT. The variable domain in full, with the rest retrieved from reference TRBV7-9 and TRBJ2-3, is DTGVSQNPRHKITKRGQNVTFRCDPISEHNRLYWYRQTLGQGPEFLTYFQNEAQLEKSRLLSDRFSAERPKGSFSTLEIQRTEQGDSAMYLCASSPQRGLTDTQYFGPGTRLTVL.

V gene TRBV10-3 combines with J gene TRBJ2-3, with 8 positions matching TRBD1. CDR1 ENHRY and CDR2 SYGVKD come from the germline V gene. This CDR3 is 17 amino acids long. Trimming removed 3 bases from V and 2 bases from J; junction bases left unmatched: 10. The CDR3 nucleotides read TGTGCCATCAGTGATCGCGGACAGGGAAGACCCACAGATACGCAGTATTTT. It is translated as CAISDRGQGRPTDTQYF.

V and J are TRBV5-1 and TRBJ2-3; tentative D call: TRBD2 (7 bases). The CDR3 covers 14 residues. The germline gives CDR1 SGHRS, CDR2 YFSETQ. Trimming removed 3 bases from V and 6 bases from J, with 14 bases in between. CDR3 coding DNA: TGCGCCAGCAGCTACGGGGGGCAGCCGGATACGCAGTATTTT. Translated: CASSYGGQPDTQYF.

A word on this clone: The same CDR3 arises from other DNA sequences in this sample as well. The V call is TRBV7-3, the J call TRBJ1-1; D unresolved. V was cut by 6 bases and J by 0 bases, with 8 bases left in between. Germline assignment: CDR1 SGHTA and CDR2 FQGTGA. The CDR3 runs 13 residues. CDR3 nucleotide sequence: TGTGCCAGCAGTACCTACCTGAACACTGAAGCTTTCTTT. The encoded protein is CASSTYLNTEAFF.

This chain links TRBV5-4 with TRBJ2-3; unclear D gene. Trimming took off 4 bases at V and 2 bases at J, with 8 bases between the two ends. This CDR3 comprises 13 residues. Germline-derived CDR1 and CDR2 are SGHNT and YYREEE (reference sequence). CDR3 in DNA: TGTGCCAGCAGCCCTTACAACACAGATACGCAGTATTTT. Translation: CASSPYNTDTQYF.

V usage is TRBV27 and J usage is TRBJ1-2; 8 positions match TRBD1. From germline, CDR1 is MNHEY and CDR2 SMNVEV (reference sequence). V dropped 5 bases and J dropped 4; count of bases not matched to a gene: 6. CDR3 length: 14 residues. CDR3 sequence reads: CASSIGTGGYGYTF. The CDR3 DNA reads TGTGCCAGCAGTATAGGGACAGGAGGCTATGGCTACACCTTC.

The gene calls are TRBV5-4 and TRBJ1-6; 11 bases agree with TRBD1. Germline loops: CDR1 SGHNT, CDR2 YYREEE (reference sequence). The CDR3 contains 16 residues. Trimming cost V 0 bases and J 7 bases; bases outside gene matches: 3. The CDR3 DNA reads TGTGCCAGCAGCTTGGACGGACAGGGGGCAAATTCACCCCTCCACTTT. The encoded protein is CASSLDGQGANSPLHF.